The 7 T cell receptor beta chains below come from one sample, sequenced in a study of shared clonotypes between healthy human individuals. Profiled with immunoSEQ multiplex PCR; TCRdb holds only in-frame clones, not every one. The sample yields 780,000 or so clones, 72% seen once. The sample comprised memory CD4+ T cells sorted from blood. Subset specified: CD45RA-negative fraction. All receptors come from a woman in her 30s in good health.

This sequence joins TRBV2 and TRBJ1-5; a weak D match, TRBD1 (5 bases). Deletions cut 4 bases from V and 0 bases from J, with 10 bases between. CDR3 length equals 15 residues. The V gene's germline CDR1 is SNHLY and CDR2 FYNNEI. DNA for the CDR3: TGTGCCAGCAGTGGACAGCCTCATAGCAATCAGCCCCAGCATTTT. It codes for CASSGQPHSNQPQHF.

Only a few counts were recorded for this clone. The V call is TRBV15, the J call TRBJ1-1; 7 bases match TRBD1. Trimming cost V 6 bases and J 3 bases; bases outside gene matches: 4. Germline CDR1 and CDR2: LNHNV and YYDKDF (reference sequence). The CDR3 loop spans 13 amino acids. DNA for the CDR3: TGTGCCACCAGGGCAGGGGGGTACACTGAAGCTTTCTTT. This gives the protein CATRAGGYTEAFF.

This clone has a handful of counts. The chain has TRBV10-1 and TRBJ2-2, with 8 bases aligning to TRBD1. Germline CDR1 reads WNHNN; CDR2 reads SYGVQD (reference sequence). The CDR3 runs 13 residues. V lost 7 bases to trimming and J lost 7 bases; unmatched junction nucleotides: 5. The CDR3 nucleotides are TGCGCCAGCAAGGGACAGGCAAACGGGGAGCTGTTTTTT. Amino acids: CASKGQANGELFF.

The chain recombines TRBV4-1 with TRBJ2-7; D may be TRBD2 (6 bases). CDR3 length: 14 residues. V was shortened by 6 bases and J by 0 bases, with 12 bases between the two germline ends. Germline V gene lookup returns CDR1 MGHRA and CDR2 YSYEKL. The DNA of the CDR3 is TGCGCCAGCAGAAACCCCGGGAGCTCCTACGAGCAGTACTTC. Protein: CASRNPGSSYEQYF.

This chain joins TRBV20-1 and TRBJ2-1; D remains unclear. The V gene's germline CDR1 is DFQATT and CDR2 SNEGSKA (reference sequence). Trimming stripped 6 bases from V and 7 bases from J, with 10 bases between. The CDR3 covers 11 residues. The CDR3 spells CSATENNEQFF. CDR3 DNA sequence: TGCAGTGCCACCGAAAATAATGAGCAGTTCTTC.

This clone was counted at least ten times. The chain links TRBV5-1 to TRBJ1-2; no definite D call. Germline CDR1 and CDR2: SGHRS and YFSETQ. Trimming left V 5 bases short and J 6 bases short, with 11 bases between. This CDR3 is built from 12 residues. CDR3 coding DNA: TGCGCCAGCAGAGAGCAGTCTGATGGCTACACCTTC. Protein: CASREQSDGYTF.

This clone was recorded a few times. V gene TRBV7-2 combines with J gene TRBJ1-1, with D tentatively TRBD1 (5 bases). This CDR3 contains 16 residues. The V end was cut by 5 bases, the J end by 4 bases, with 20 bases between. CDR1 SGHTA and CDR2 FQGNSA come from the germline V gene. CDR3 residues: CASSPSKGWWGTEAFF. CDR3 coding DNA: TGTGCCAGCAGCCCCTCGAAGGGGTGGTGGGGCACTGAAGCTTTCTTT.